Shown below are 8 T cell receptor beta chains from a single sample sequenced in a study of blood T cell repertoires in COVID-19. Generated by immunoSEQ multiplex PCR, the TCRdb table keeps only in-frame clones and is missing some. The sample contains about 250,000 clones, over 75% of which appear only once. Sequencing was carried out using PBMCs or T cells enriched from blood (not recorded which). These receptors all stem from a woman in her 50s with acute COVID-19.

The CDR3 spells CASSFDRNTGELFF. CDR3 bases: TGTGCCAGCAGCTTCGACAGAAACACCGGGGAGCTGTTTTTT. The chain recombines TRBV9 with TRBJ2-2, with D possibly matching TRBD1 (5 bases). V lost 4 bases to trimming and J lost 2 bases, with 9 bases between them. The CDR3 loop spans 14 amino acids. The germline V gene encodes CDR1 SGDLS and CDR2 YYNGEE.

The chain carries TRBV9 and TRBJ2-2, with TRBD2 matching over 11 bases. The V segment lost 0 bases and the J segment 1 base; nucleotides outside the gene matches: 5. The CDR3 totals 18 residues. Germline CDR1 reads SGDLS; CDR2 reads YYNGEE. This CDR3 is CASSVAASGGWNTGELFF. The CDR3 nucleotides read TGTGCCAGCAGCGTAGCGGCTAGCGGGGGGTGGAACACCGGGGAGCTGTTTTTT.

This clone was counted between two and nine times. This chain joins TRBV12-3 or TRBV12-4 and TRBJ2-7; the D is unclear. V was clipped by 3 bases and J by 3 bases, with 6 bases between them. This CDR3 comprises 12 residues. CDR3 loop: CASSLEFYEQYF. The CDR3 nucleotides are TGTGCCAGCAGTTTGGAGTTCTACGAGCAGTACTTC.

This chain uses TRBV11-2 with TRBJ2-3; a weak D match, TRBD2 (7 bases). The CDR3 consists of 16 residues. The V end was cut by 7 bases, the J end by 1 base, with 18 bases between. Germline V gene data show CDR1 as SGHAT and CDR2 as FQNNGV. CDR3: CASTLNGGLGTDTQYF. In DNA, the CDR3 is TGTGCCAGCACCCTTAACGGGGGGCTAGGCACAGATACGCAGTATTTT. Based on the CDR3 plus reference TRBV11-2 and TRBJ2-3, the full variable domain is EAGVAQSPRYKIIEKRQSVAFWCNPISGHATLYWYQQILGQGPKLLIQFQNNGVVDDSQLPKDRFSAERLKGVDSTLKIQPAKLEDSAVYLCASTLNGGLGTDTQYFGPGTRLTVL.

V gene TRBV19 combines with J gene TRBJ1-1, with 9 positions matching TRBD1. The CDR3 extends over 16 amino acids. CDR1 and CDR2 (germline): LNHDA, SQIVND (reference sequence). V trimming: 5 bases; J trimming: 6 bases; junction bases outside the gene matches: 13. CDR3 sequence reads: CASSPYLGTGFSEAFF. CDR3 nucleotides: TGTGCCAGTAGTCCTTACCTCGGGACAGGGTTCTCTGAAGCTTTCTTT. The entire variable domain, with the rest obtained from reference TRBV19 and TRBJ1-1, is as follows: DGGITQSPKYLFRKEGQNVTLSCEQNLNHDAMYWYRQDPGQGLRLIYYSQIVNDFQKGDIAEGYSVSREKKESFPLTVTSAQKNPTAFYLCASSPYLGTGFSEAFFGQGTRLTVV.

V is TRBV19 and J is TRBJ2-5; 8 bases line up with TRBD2. V gave up 3 bases and J gave up 5 bases; unmatched junction bases: 14. The CDR3 runs to 17 residues. Germline CDR1 and CDR2: LNHDA and SQIVND (reference sequence). CDR3 amino acids: CASSMSNQRGYEETQYF. CDR3 in DNA: TGTGCCAGTAGTATGTCGAACCAGCGGGGGTATGAGGAGACCCAGTACTTC. The full variable domain, its missing parts supplied by reference TRBV19 and TRBJ2-5, is DGGITQSPKYLFRKEGQNVTLSCEQNLNHDAMYWYRQDPGQGLRLIYYSQIVNDFQKGDIAEGYSVSREKKESFPLTVTSAQKNPTAFYLCASSMSNQRGYEETQYFGPGTRLLVL.

The chain is built from TRBV19 and TRBJ2-1; TRBD2 matches 10 bases. Trimming took 7 bases from V and 9 from J; bases not matched to a gene: 12. The CDR3 length is 15 residues. The germline gives CDR1 LNHDA, CDR2 SQIVND (reference sequence). The CDR3 spells CASTSGGADQVEQFF. CDR3 sequence (DNA): TGTGCCAGTACAAGCGGGGGGGCCGATCAAGTTGAGCAGTTCTTC.

This chain connects TRBV11-2 to TRBJ2-1; TRBD2 is a possible D gene (5 bases). Germline CDR1 is SGHAT and CDR2 is FQNNGV. Trimming pared 4 bases from V and 6 bases from J, leaving 10 bases between. CDR3 length equals 13 residues. This CDR3 is CASSYGLINEQFF. DNA for the CDR3: TGTGCCAGCAGCTACGGACTTATCAATGAGCAGTTCTTC.